The rows below give T cell receptor beta chains drawn from one sample of a study of blood T cell repertoires in COVID-19. The table came from immunoSEQ multiplex PCR; TCRdb's copy has only in-frame clones and leaves some out. In the table there are tens of thousands of clones, 85% to 90% of which are singletons. Source material: peripheral blood. The receptors stem from a woman aged 55 to 70 with COVID-19, enrolled during active disease. Each CDR3 is given with its conserved first and last residue. Fields, in order: clone size, J gene, V gene, D gene, CDR3 protein, CDR3 DNA. D genes are given only for firm matches. For some rows the clone size is stated as once, few or many, or as a class when expanded; others skip it.

-	TRBJ2-2	TRBV6-4	TRBD1	CASSTGDRVGELFF	TGTGCCAGCAGTACAGGGGATCGTGTCGGGGAGCTGTTTTTT
once	TRBJ1-5	TRBV12-3/TRBV12-4	-	CASSFRYQPQHF	TGTGCCAGCAGTTTCCGTTATCAGCCCCAGCATTTT
-	TRBJ1-5	TRBV30	-	CAWSFTGTTKPQPQHF	TGTGCCTGGAGTTTCACCGGGACAACCAAACCTCAGCCCCAGCATTTT
-	TRBJ2-5	TRBV15	TRBD2	CATSTLAGETQYF	TGTGCCACCAGCACGCTAGCGGGAGAGACCCAGTACTTC
-	TRBJ1-2	TRBV7-8	-	CASSRRDVFGYGYTF	TGTGCCAGCAGCCGAAGAGATGTCTTCGGCTATGGCTACACCTTC
-	TRBJ2-3	TRBV9	TRBD2	CASSVSSGGSTDTQYF	TGTGCCAGCAGCGTATCTAGCGGGGGTAGCACAGATACGCAGTATTTT
-	TRBJ2-7	TRBV4-1	TRBD1	CASSQDKGQGSYEQYF	TGCGCCAGCAGCCAAGATAAGGGACAGGGGAGTTACGAGCAGTACTTC
-	TRBJ1-2	TRBV28	-	CASYWTVEYGYTF	TGTGCCAGTTACTGGACAGTTGAGTATGGCTACACCTTC
-	TRBJ1-5	TRBV4-1	-	CASSRYTGNQPQHF	TGCGCCAGCAGCCGATACACAGGGAATCAGCCCCAGCATTTT
-	TRBJ1-5	TRBV4-1	-	CASSQVAGQPQHF	TGCGCCAGCAGCCAAGTCGCGGGTCAGCCCCAGCATTTT
-	TRBJ1-3	TRBV11-2	TRBD1	CASSSGQGLGNTIYF	TGTGCCAGCAGCTCGGGACAGGGCTTGGGAAACACCATATATTTT
-	TRBJ1-6	TRBV15	-	CATSRGQRFREDSYNSPLHF	TGTGCCACCAGCAGAGGACAACGTTTCAGGGAGGATTCCTATAATTCACCCCTCCACTTT
-	TRBJ2-7	TRBV2	TRBD1	CASSPPPGQGISPDF	TGTGCCAGCAGCCCTCCTCCGGGACAGGGAATTTCTCCCGACTTC
-	TRBJ2-1	TRBV28	TRBD2	CASSFSGTSNEQFF	TGTGCCAGCAGTTTCTCCGGGACTAGCAATGAGCAGTTCTTC
few	TRBJ1-1	TRBV6-2/TRBV6-3	-	CASSYSPYQNRVGGTEAFF	TGTGCCAGCAGTTACTCCCCTTACCAAAACAGGGTCGGCGGCACTGAAGCTTTCTTT
once	TRBJ1-2	TRBV30	TRBD1	CAWRRVTGANSYGYTF	TGTGCCTGGAGGCGCGTCACAGGGGCAAATAGCTATGGCTACACCTTC
once	TRBJ2-2	TRBV10-1	-	CASSESYRDTGELFF	TGCGCCAGCAGTGAGTCGTACCGAGACACCGGGGAGCTGTTTTTT
once	TRBJ2-7	TRBV10-3	TRBD1	CAISESRNRGYEQYF	TGTGCCATCAGTGAATCCAGGAACAGGGGATACGAGCAGTACTTC
few	TRBJ1-1	TRBV7-2	TRBD1	CASSFIQGIRTEAFF	TGTGCCAGCAGCTTCATACAGGGGATTAGGACTGAAGCTTTCTTT
-	TRBJ1-1	TRBV6-6	-	CASSYRGAEAFF	TGTGCCAGCAGTTACCGGGGAGCTGAAGCTTTCTTT
-	TRBJ2-7	TRBV6-5	-	CASSPRVKWSYEQYF	TGTGCCAGCAGTCCACGAGTCAAGTGGTCCTACGAGCAGTACTTC
-	TRBJ2-7	TRBV6-5	-	CASCEGASSYEQYF	TGTGCCAGCTGCGAGGGAGCTTCCTCCTACGAGCAGTACTTC
-	TRBJ1-5	TRBV3-1/TRBV3-2	TRBD1	CASSQAGTGGNQPQHF	TGTGCCAGCAGCCAAGCCGGGACAGGGGGCAATCAGCCCCAGCATTTT
-	TRBJ1-2	TRBV10-1	TRBD1	CASSPPRQGCYGYTF	TGCGCCAGCAGCCCCCCCCGACAGGGCTGCTATGGCTACACCTTC
-	TRBJ2-7	TRBV30	TRBD1	CAWSVTGGSEYF	TGTGCCTGGAGTGTGACAGGGGGAAGTGAGTACTTC
-	TRBJ1-3	TRBV18	TRBD1	CASSLDRGDPGNTIYF	TGTGCCAGCTCACTGGACAGGGGTGATCCTGGAAACACCATATATTTT
-	TRBJ1-2	TRBV9	-	CASSVVRGDGYTF	TGTGCCAGCAGCGTAGTCAGGGGTGATGGCTACACCTTC
-	TRBJ1-2	TRBV29-1	-	CSVRQGNYGYTF	TGCAGCGTTCGTCAGGGGAACTATGGCTACACCTTC
-	TRBJ2-7	TRBV28	-	CASSLPGARNEQYF	TGTGCCAGCAGTTTACCAGGGGCGCGGAACGAGCAGTACTTC
-	TRBJ2-1	TRBV19	-	CASSMWSLGGNEQFF	TGTGCCAGTAGTATGTGGTCCTTGGGGGGCAATGAGCAGTTCTTC
-	TRBJ2-7	TRBV15	TRBD1	CATSRDLQGASYEQYF	TGTGCCACCAGCAGAGATTTGCAGGGGGCCTCCTACGAGCAGTACTTC
once	TRBJ2-5	TRBV13	TRBD2	CASSLRREGPMETQYF	TGTGCCAGCAGCTTAAGGCGGGAGGGCCCGATGGAGACCCAGTACTTC
-	TRBJ1-6	TRBV3-1/TRBV3-2	TRBD1	CASSQVLGGTGTSPLHF	TGTGCCAGCAGCCAAGTCTTAGGAGGGACAGGGACATCACCCCTCCACTTT
-	TRBJ2-1	TRBV4-3	TRBD2	CASSRGVGLAGGGEQFF	TGCGCCAGCAGCCGCGGGGTTGGACTAGCGGGAGGGGGTGAGCAGTTCTTC
-	TRBJ2-4	TRBV7-9	-	CASSFMESAKNIQYF	TGTGCCAGCAGCTTTATGGAGTCGGCCAAAAACATTCAGTACTTC
-	TRBJ2-1	TRBV6-5	TRBD1	CASRDRDSPYNEQFF	TGTGCCAGCCGAGATCGGGACAGCCCTTACAATGAGCAGTTCTTC
-	TRBJ2-5	TRBV3-1/TRBV3-2	-	CASSTQETQYF	TGTGCCAGCAGTACACAAGAGACCCAGTACTTC
-	TRBJ2-2	TRBV5-4	-	CASSPGRGQVTGELFF	TGTGCCAGCAGCCCGGGGCGGGGGCAGGTCACCGGGGAGCTGTTTTTT
-	TRBJ2-3	TRBV9	TRBD1	CASSPRTGGDTDTQYF	TGTGCCAGCAGCCCCCGGACAGGGGGGGACACAGATACGCAGTATTTT
-	TRBJ1-4	TRBV14	-	CASSQDRGILNEKLFF	TGTGCCAGCAGCCAAGATCGGGGAATCCTTAATGAAAAACTGTTTTTT
-	TRBJ2-7	TRBV7-7	TRBD1	CASSLQGQGYEQYF	TGTGCTAGCAGCTTGCAGGGACAGGGGTACGAGCAGTACTTC
-	TRBJ2-1	TRBV13	-	CASSPQGRTYNEQFF	TGTGCCAGCAGTCCACAGGGGAGGACCTACAATGAGCAGTTCTTC
-	TRBJ2-3	TRBV28	-	CASSLGGQTTDTQYF	TGTGCCAGCAGTTTAGGGGGCCAGACCACAGATACGCAGTATTTT
-	TRBJ2-7	TRBV11-3	TRBD2	CASSPSGYEQYF	TGTGCCAGCAGCCCTAGCGGCTACGAGCAGTACTTC
-	TRBJ1-6	TRBV9	TRBD1	CASSADRGRSSYNSPLHF	TGTGCCAGCAGCGCTGACAGGGGGCGAAGCTCCTATAATTCACCCCTCCACTTT
-	TRBJ2-1	TRBV6-6	TRBD1	CASSYTGGPYNEQFF	TGTGCCAGCAGCTATACAGGGGGCCCCTACAATGAGCAGTTCTTC
-	TRBJ2-7	TRBV19	-	CASRVASSSYEQYF	TGTGCCAGTAGAGTAGCTTCGAGCTCCTACGAGCAGTACTTC
-	TRBJ2-7	TRBV5-1	-	CASSSLAKYEQYF	TGCGCCAGCAGCTCCCTAGCTAAGTACGAGCAGTACTTC
-	TRBJ2-7	TRBV9	TRBD2	CASSLRSGIYEQYF	TGTGCCAGCAGCCTAAGAAGCGGGATCTACGAGCAGTACTTC
-	TRBJ2-7	TRBV25-1	-	CASEPSLEAYEQYF	TGTGCCAGCGAACCCTCCCTAGAAGCCTACGAGCAGTACTTC
-	TRBJ1-1	TRBV5-1	TRBD1	CASSLSHGGQGRTEAFF	TGCGCCAGCAGCTTGTCCCATGGAGGACAGGGGAGGACTGAAGCTTTCTTT